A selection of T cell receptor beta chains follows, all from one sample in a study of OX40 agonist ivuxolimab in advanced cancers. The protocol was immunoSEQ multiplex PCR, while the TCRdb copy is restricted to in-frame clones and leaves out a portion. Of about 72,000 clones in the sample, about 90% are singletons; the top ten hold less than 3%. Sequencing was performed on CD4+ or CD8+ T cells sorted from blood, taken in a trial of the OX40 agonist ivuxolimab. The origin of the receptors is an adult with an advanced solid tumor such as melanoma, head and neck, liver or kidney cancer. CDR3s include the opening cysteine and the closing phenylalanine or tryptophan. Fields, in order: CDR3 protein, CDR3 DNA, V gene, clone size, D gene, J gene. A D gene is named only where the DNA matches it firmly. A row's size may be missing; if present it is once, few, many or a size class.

cdr3_aa: CASSGRTSGGTDTQYF; cdr3_nt: TGCGCCAGCAGCGGGAGGACTAGCGGAGGCACAGATACGCAGTATTTT; v_call: TRBV5-1; clone_size: -; d_call: TRBD2; j_call: TRBJ2-3
cdr3_aa: CASSSRDSAGGPTQYF; cdr3_nt: TGTGCCAGCAGCTCCCGAGATTCAGCGGGAGGGCCGACCCAGTACTTC; v_call: TRBV7-8; clone_size: -; d_call: TRBD2; j_call: TRBJ2-5
cdr3_aa: CASSSIPGGGATNEKLFF; cdr3_nt: TGTGCCAGCAGTTCTATTCCGGGCGGAGGGGCAACTAATGAAAAACTGTTTTTT; v_call: TRBV27; clone_size: -; d_call: -; j_call: TRBJ1-4
cdr3_aa: CASSLGLGAFF; cdr3_nt: TGTGCCAGCAGCTTGGGACTGGGAGCTTTCTTT; v_call: TRBV11-1; clone_size: few; d_call: -; j_call: TRBJ1-1
cdr3_aa: CASSARTYGYTF; cdr3_nt: TGTGCCAGTAGCGCCAGAACCTATGGCTACACCTTC; v_call: TRBV19; clone_size: -; d_call: -; j_call: TRBJ1-2
cdr3_aa: CASSEQSAAYEQYF; cdr3_nt: TGTGCCAGCAGTGAACAGTCCGCCGCCTACGAGCAGTACTTC; v_call: TRBV6-1; clone_size: -; d_call: -; j_call: TRBJ2-7
cdr3_aa: CASSLAASSYNEQFF; cdr3_nt: TGTGCCAGCTCACTAGCCGCTAGCTCCTACAATGAGCAGTTCTTC; v_call: TRBV18; clone_size: -; d_call: -; j_call: TRBJ2-1
cdr3_aa: CASSYRYKVAEAFF; cdr3_nt: TGTGCCAGCAGTTACCGTTATAAGGTCGCTGAAGCTTTCTTT; v_call: TRBV6-5; clone_size: -; d_call: -; j_call: TRBJ1-1
cdr3_aa: CASSYPGPISHEQYF; cdr3_nt: TGTGCCAGCAGCTACCCGGGACCCATATCCCACGAGCAGTACTTC; v_call: TRBV5-4; clone_size: -; d_call: -; j_call: TRBJ2-7
cdr3_aa: CASSLERGRVSNF; cdr3_nt: TGCGCCAGCAGCTTGGAGCGGGGGCGGGTATCGAACTTC; v_call: TRBV5-1; clone_size: few; d_call: -; j_call: TRBJ1-2
cdr3_aa: CASIPTWGLADEPGTGELFF; cdr3_nt: TGTGCCAGCATCCCAACCTGGGGACTAGCGGATGAGCCGGGCACCGGGGAGCTGTTTTTT; v_call: TRBV21-1; clone_size: once; d_call: -; j_call: TRBJ2-2
cdr3_aa: CASSLAASGGSGELFF; cdr3_nt: TGCGCCAGCAGCTTGGCGGCTAGCGGGGGGTCCGGGGAGCTGTTTTTT; v_call: TRBV5-1; clone_size: -; d_call: TRBD2; j_call: TRBJ2-2
cdr3_aa: CATAKLIGSIEAEQYF; cdr3_nt: TGTGCCACAGCGAAATTAATAGGGTCCATCGAAGCCGAGCAGTACTTC; v_call: TRBV5-4; clone_size: -; d_call: -; j_call: TRBJ2-7
cdr3_aa: CASSPSPRGGPNTEAFF; cdr3_nt: TGTGCCAGCTCACCGTCCCCTCGGGGGGGCCCGAACACTGAAGCTTTCTTT; v_call: TRBV18; clone_size: -; d_call: -; j_call: TRBJ1-1
cdr3_aa: CASSGRIGVGQPQHF; cdr3_nt: TGTGCCAGCAGTGGAAGGATCGGGGTTGGACAGCCCCAGCATTTT; v_call: TRBV2; clone_size: -; d_call: -; j_call: TRBJ1-5
cdr3_aa: CASSLRILANEKLFF; cdr3_nt: TGTGCCAGCAGCCTAAGGATTCTGGCTAATGAAAAACTGTTTTTT; v_call: TRBV7-9; clone_size: -; d_call: -; j_call: TRBJ1-4
cdr3_aa: CASRTGNEQFF; cdr3_nt: TGTGCCAGTCGGACGGGGAATGAGCAGTTCTTC; v_call: TRBV6-5; clone_size: -; d_call: -; j_call: TRBJ2-1
cdr3_aa: CASSQDLYMNTEAFF; cdr3_nt: TGCGCCAGCAGCCAAGATCTTTACATGAACACTGAAGCTTTCTTT; v_call: TRBV4-1; clone_size: -; d_call: -; j_call: TRBJ1-1
cdr3_aa: CASSDAQGANTGELFF; cdr3_nt: TGTGCCAGCAGTGATGCTCAGGGGGCGAACACCGGGGAGCTGTTTTTT; v_call: TRBV25-1; clone_size: -; d_call: TRBD1; j_call: TRBJ2-2
cdr3_aa: CSVEAGKKETQYF; cdr3_nt: TGCAGCGTTGAGGCAGGGAAGAAAGAGACCCAGTACTTC; v_call: TRBV29-1; clone_size: -; d_call: -; j_call: TRBJ2-5
cdr3_aa: CASGLRDSGYTF; cdr3_nt: TGTGCTAGTGGTCTACGGGACTCAGGCTACACCTTC; v_call: TRBV12-5; clone_size: -; d_call: -; j_call: TRBJ1-2
cdr3_aa: CASSPSGFGNQPQHF; cdr3_nt: TGTGCCAGCTCACCCTCGGGATTTGGGAATCAGCCCCAGCATTTT; v_call: TRBV18; clone_size: -; d_call: -; j_call: TRBJ1-5
cdr3_aa: CASSRTGGGGYGYTF; cdr3_nt: TGTGCCAGTAGCCGGACAGGGGGAGGAGGCTATGGCTACACCTTC; v_call: TRBV19; clone_size: -; d_call: TRBD1; j_call: TRBJ1-2
cdr3_aa: CASRELGSVYGYTF; cdr3_nt: TGTGCCAGCAGAGAACTCGGGAGCGTCTATGGCTACACCTTC; v_call: TRBV6-1; clone_size: -; d_call: -; j_call: TRBJ1-2
cdr3_aa: CASSQDLRTRTDTQYF; cdr3_nt: TGCGCCAGCAGCCAAGATCTAAGGACACGCACAGATACGCAGTATTTT; v_call: TRBV4-1; clone_size: -; d_call: -; j_call: TRBJ2-3
cdr3_aa: CASTGTANTEAFF; cdr3_nt: TGTGCCAGCACTGGGACAGCGAACACTGAAGCTTTCTTT; v_call: TRBV2; clone_size: -; d_call: TRBD1; j_call: TRBJ1-1
cdr3_aa: CASSSWEGELFF; cdr3_nt: TGTGCCAGCAGTTCCTGGGAGGGGGAGCTGTTTTTT; v_call: TRBV6-6; clone_size: -; d_call: -; j_call: TRBJ2-2
cdr3_aa: CASFARGEGAHEQYF; cdr3_nt: TGTGCCAGCTTCGCGCGGGGGGAAGGGGCCCACGAGCAGTACTTC; v_call: TRBV6-5; clone_size: -; d_call: TRBD2; j_call: TRBJ2-7
cdr3_aa: CASSLPFGNQPQHF; cdr3_nt: TGTGCCAGCAGCCTACCTTTCGGCAATCAGCCCCAGCATTTT; v_call: TRBV28; clone_size: once; d_call: -; j_call: TRBJ1-5
cdr3_aa: CASSPFDYSYEQYF; cdr3_nt: TGTGCCAGCTCCCCCTTCGACTACTCCTACGAGCAGTACTTC; v_call: TRBV18; clone_size: -; d_call: -; j_call: TRBJ2-7
cdr3_aa: CASSPQVRTSGLRNEQFF; cdr3_nt: TGTGCCAGCAGCCCCCAAGTTAGGACTAGCGGGCTTAGAAATGAGCAGTTCTTC; v_call: TRBV7-9; clone_size: -; d_call: TRBD2; j_call: TRBJ2-1
cdr3_aa: CASSQGSSAYNEQFF; cdr3_nt: TGCGCCAGCAGCCAAGGGTCTAGCGCGTACAATGAGCAGTTCTTC; v_call: TRBV4-1; clone_size: -; d_call: -; j_call: TRBJ2-1
cdr3_aa: CASSGAGENTGELFF; cdr3_nt: TGTGCCAGCAGCGGAGCGGGAGAGAACACCGGGGAGCTGTTTTTT; v_call: TRBV2; clone_size: -; d_call: TRBD2; j_call: TRBJ2-2
cdr3_aa: CAWSAALTSASSYEQYF; cdr3_nt: TGTGCCTGGAGTGCTGCACTAACTAGCGCGAGCTCCTACGAGCAGTACTTC; v_call: TRBV30; clone_size: medium-sized; d_call: TRBD2; j_call: TRBJ2-7
cdr3_aa: CASRQVYYGYTF; cdr3_nt: TGTGCCAGCCGACAGGTATACTATGGCTACACCTTC; v_call: TRBV19; clone_size: -; d_call: -; j_call: TRBJ1-2
cdr3_aa: CASSPHYNEQFF; cdr3_nt: TGTGCCAGCAGTCCACACTACAATGAGCAGTTCTTC; v_call: TRBV6-5; clone_size: -; d_call: -; j_call: TRBJ2-1
cdr3_aa: CASRHRPQFF; cdr3_nt: TGTGCCAGCAGGCACAGGCCGCAGTTCTTC; v_call: TRBV7-2; clone_size: -; d_call: -; j_call: TRBJ2-1
cdr3_aa: CASSLMGSGYGYTF; cdr3_nt: TGTGCCAGCAGTCTGATGGGGTCGGGCTATGGCTACACCTTC; v_call: TRBV2; clone_size: -; d_call: -; j_call: TRBJ1-2
cdr3_aa: CASSQDPPGDAEAFF; cdr3_nt: TGTGCCAGCAGCCAAGATCCCCCCGGGGACGCTGAAGCTTTCTTT; v_call: TRBV4-2; clone_size: few; d_call: -; j_call: TRBJ1-1
cdr3_aa: CASGLGDRGNQPQHF; cdr3_nt: TGTGCCAGCGGGCTTGGGGACAGGGGAAATCAGCCCCAGCATTTT; v_call: TRBV28; clone_size: -; d_call: TRBD1; j_call: TRBJ1-5
cdr3_aa: CASSRREEGIEQFF; cdr3_nt: TGCGCCAGCAGCCGGCGGGAGGAGGGGATTGAGCAGTTCTTC; v_call: TRBV4-1; clone_size: -; d_call: TRBD2; j_call: TRBJ2-1
cdr3_aa: CASSRGGQGETQYF; cdr3_nt: TGTGCCAGCAGCCGCGGCGGCCAGGGGGAGACCCAGTACTTC; v_call: TRBV5-4; clone_size: -; d_call: -; j_call: TRBJ2-5
cdr3_aa: CASSVLGVAGRETQYF; cdr3_nt: TGTGCCAGCAGCGTCCTTGGGGTAGCGGGGCGGGAGACCCAGTACTTC; v_call: TRBV2; clone_size: -; d_call: TRBD2; j_call: TRBJ2-5
cdr3_aa: CASSLSEANYGYTF; cdr3_nt: TGTGCCAGCAGCTTGTCTGAAGCTAACTATGGCTACACCTTC; v_call: TRBV11-2; clone_size: -; d_call: -; j_call: TRBJ1-2
cdr3_aa: CASTINLGTVLNTEAFF; cdr3_nt: TGTGCCAGCACCATCAACCTTGGGACAGTGCTGAACACTGAAGCTTTCTTT; v_call: TRBV7-2; clone_size: -; d_call: TRBD1; j_call: TRBJ1-1
cdr3_aa: CASGLGLAGGPDTQYF; cdr3_nt: TGTGCTAGTGGTTTGGGGTTAGCGGGAGGTCCAGATACGCAGTATTTT; v_call: TRBV12-5; clone_size: -; d_call: TRBD2; j_call: TRBJ2-3